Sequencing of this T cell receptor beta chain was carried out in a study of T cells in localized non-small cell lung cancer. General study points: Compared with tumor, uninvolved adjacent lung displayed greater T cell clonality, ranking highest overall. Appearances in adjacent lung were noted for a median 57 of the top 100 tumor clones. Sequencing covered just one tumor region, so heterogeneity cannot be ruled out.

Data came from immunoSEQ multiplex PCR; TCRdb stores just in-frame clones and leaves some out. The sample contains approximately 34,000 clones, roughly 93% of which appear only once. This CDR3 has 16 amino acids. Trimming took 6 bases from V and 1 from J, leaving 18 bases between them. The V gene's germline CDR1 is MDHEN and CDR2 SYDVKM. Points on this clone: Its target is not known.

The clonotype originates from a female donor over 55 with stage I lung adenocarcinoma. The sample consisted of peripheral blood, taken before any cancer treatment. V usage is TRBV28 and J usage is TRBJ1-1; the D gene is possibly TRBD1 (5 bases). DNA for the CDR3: TGTGCCAGCAGCTTGGTTGGGGCGTTCAGGAACACTGAAGCTTTCTTT. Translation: CASSLVGAFRNTEAFF. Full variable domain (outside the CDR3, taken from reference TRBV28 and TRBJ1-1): DVKVTQSSRYLVKRTGEKVFLECVQDMDHENMFWYRQDPGLGLRLIYFSYDVKMKEKGDIPEGYSVSREKKERFSLILESASTNQTSMYLCASSLVGAFRNTEAFFGQGTRLTVV.